The 18 T cell receptor beta chains listed next were all sequenced from one sample in a study of cytomegalovirus exposure and HLA in healthy donors. PCR involved 60 Vbeta and 13 Jbeta primers. Data came from immunoSEQ multiplex PCR; TCRdb stores just in-frame clones and leaves some out. The sample carries around 210,000 clones, around four fifths recorded once. The sample taken for sequencing was PBMCs. Receptor source: a man between 45 and 60 years old in good health and CMV-seronegative.

The chain couples TRBV6-4 to TRBJ2-1, with 11 bases lining up with TRBD2. The CDR3 has 16 amino acids. Germline CDR1 MRHNA, CDR2 SNTAGT. The trim removed 6 bases at V and 2 bases at J, leaving 6 bases unmatched. The CDR3 bases are TGTGCCAGCAGCAGAATAGCGGGAGGGCCCTACAATGAGCAGTTCTTC. Its protein product is CASSRIAGGPYNEQFF.

This chain joins TRBV6-1 and TRBJ2-1; 8 positions agree with TRBD2. The CDR3 loop spans 15 amino acids. CDR1 is MNHNS and CDR2 is SASEGT in the germline V gene. V shed 6 bases, J shed 4 bases, and the junction held 8 bases outside the gene matches. CDR3 bases: TGTGCCAGCAGGACACCAGCGGGGGTTTACAATGAGCAGTTCTTC. Its translation: CASRTPAGVYNEQFF.

The V call is TRBV2, the J call TRBJ2-3; no clear D. CDR3 size: 14 residues. Trimming shortened V by 6 bases and J by 0 bases, and 10 bases separated the two germline ends. CDR1 and CDR2 from the germline V gene are SNHLY and FYNNEI. Here the CDR3 reads CASSRVLSTDTQYF. The CDR3, as DNA: TGTGCCAGCAGCCGGGTCCTAAGCACAGATACGCAGTATTTT.

This chain connects TRBV5-4 to TRBJ1-1; D perhaps matches TRBD1 (5 bases). V lost 2 bases to trimming and J lost 4 bases, with 15 bases between them. Germline-derived CDR1 and CDR2 are SGHNT and YYREEE (reference sequence). This CDR3 has 15 residues. In DNA form, the CDR3 reads TGTGCCAGCAGCTTCCCTCAGGGAGGTGTCACTGAAGCTTTCTTT. This gives the protein CASSFPQGGVTEAFF.

The chain is built from TRBV28 and TRBJ1-1; 7 bases fit TRBD1. J lost 4 bases, V lost 6 bases, and 8 bases had no gene match. Per germline, CDR1 MDHEN and CDR2 SYDVKM. The CDR3 covers 14 residues. In nucleotides, the CDR3 is TGTGCCAGCAGCATCGACAGGGTGCCCACTGAAGCTTTCTTT. This translates into CASSIDRVPTEAFF.

This sequence joins TRBV27 and TRBJ2-3, with 9 bases fitting TRBD1. The CDR3 is 14 residues long. Germline assignment: CDR1 MNHEY and CDR2 SMNVEV (reference sequence). J gave up 5 bases and V 5 bases, and 5 bases lay outside the gene matches. CDR3 in amino acids: CASSPGTGKDTQYF. CDR3 in DNA: TGTGCCAGCAGTCCCGGGACAGGGAAAGATACGCAGTATTTT.

This chain connects TRBV6-5 to TRBJ2-3, with TRBD1 matching 12 bases. Germline V gene sequence: CDR1 MNHEY, CDR2 SVGAGI. Trimming took 0 bases from V and 5 from J; bases not matched to a gene: 3. The CDR3 loop spans 16 amino acids. The CDR3 protein is CASSYSGTGGRDTQYF. In DNA form, the CDR3 reads TGTGCCAGCAGTTACTCTGGGACAGGGGGCAGAGATACGCAGTATTTT.

V and J are TRBV27 and TRBJ2-1; TRBD2 matches 14 bases. CDR1 MNHEY and CDR2 SMNVEV come from the germline V gene (reference sequence). There are 15 residues in the CDR3. The junction had 5 bases not matched to a gene; V was cut back by 4 bases and J by 9 bases. In DNA form, the CDR3 reads TGTGCCAGCAGTTCGACTAGCGGGAGGGCCTTTGAGCAGTTCTTC. Translated: CASSSTSGRAFEQFF.

The chain uses TRBV9 and TRBJ2-7; D possibly corresponds to TRBD1 (6 bases). V lost 0 bases to trimming and J lost 4 bases, with 11 bases between them. This CDR3 comprises 14 residues. CDR1 is SGDLS and CDR2 is YYNGEE in the germline V gene. Here the CDR3 reads CASSVGDTGYEQYF. CDR3 coding DNA: TGTGCCAGCAGCGTAGGGGACACGGGGTACGAGCAGTACTTC.

To note about this clone: This CDR3 is also generated by other DNA sequences in the sample. V and J are TRBV5-1 and TRBJ2-1, with D maybe TRBD2 (5 bases). This CDR3 region has 15 residues. CDR1 is SGHRS and CDR2 is YFSETQ in the germline V gene. Trimming took 0 bases from V and 1 from J, leaving 8 bases between them. CDR3 sequence reads: CASSLEGGSYNEQFF. The CDR3 DNA reads as TGCGCCAGCAGCTTGGAAGGAGGTTCCTACAATGAGCAGTTCTTC.

The chain uses TRBV28 and TRBJ1-2; D remains ambiguous. The CDR3 is 13 amino acids. V shed 1 base and J shed 4 bases, with 7 bases lying between them. Looked up from germline, CDR1 is MDHEN and CDR2 is SYDVKM. The CDR3, as DNA: TGTGCCAGCAGTTTATCGCGCGCCTATGGCTACACCTTC. Residues: CASSLSRAYGYTF.

This clone showed up just once. The chain carries TRBV30 and TRBJ1-4, with D possibly being TRBD1 (5 bases). The CDR3 is 15 amino acids. The germline V and J ends were trimmed by 3 bases and 2 bases, with 13 bases remaining between them. CDR1 and CDR2 from the germline V gene are GTSNPN and SVGIG (reference sequence). Written as DNA, the CDR3 is TGTGCCTGGAGGTCAGGGTCGTTGACTAATGAAAAACTGTTTTTT. It translates to CAWRSGSLTNEKLFF.

CDR3: CASIFQGAHEQFF. The DNA of the CDR3 is TGTGCCAGCATCTTTCAGGGGGCCCATGAGCAGTTCTTC. This chain uses TRBV7-9 with TRBJ2-1; 8 positions match TRBD1. The CDR3 loop spans 13 amino acids. The V and J ends lost 7 bases and 8 bases, in that order; junction bases with no gene match: 7. Germline V lookup: CDR1 SEHNR, CDR2 FQNEAQ (reference sequence).

This clone has just a few counts. The rearrangement uses TRBV4-1 and TRBJ2-7; 7 bases are shared with TRBD1. CDR3 length: 16 residues. Trimming at V came to 3 bases and at J to 2 bases, leaving 10 bases not matched to a gene. The V gene's germline CDR1 is MGHRA and CDR2 YSYEKL. CDR3: CASSQGSDRVTYEQYF. The CDR3, as DNA: TGCGCCAGCAGCCAGGGTAGCGACAGGGTCACCTACGAGCAGTACTTC.

The gene calls are TRBV29-1 and TRBJ2-1; the D gene is possibly TRBD2 (6 bases). V shed 6 bases and J shed 6 bases, with 12 bases lying between them. This CDR3 spans 12 amino acids. From germline, CDR1 is SQVTM and CDR2 ANQGSEA. The CDR3 region has the DNA TGCAGCGTACGGGACTTACGCAATGAGCAGTTCTTC. It translates to CSVRDLRNEQFF.

The V gene is TRBV11-1, the J gene TRBJ1-6; TRBD1 matches 8 bases. The germline V gene encodes CDR1 SGHAT and CDR2 FQDESV (reference sequence). This CDR3 is built from 15 residues. With 5 bases clipped from V and 7 bases from J, the junction kept 7 bases outside the gene matches. The chain's CDR3 is CASSLTTGANSPLHF. The CDR3 DNA is TGTGCCAGCAGCCTTACGACAGGGGCGAATTCACCCCTCCACTTT.

The chain is built from TRBV11-3 and TRBJ2-7; 7 nucleotides match TRBD2. The CDR3 is 14 amino acids. V lost 2 bases to trimming and J lost 4 bases; unmatched junction nucleotides: 5. Germline-derived CDR1 and CDR2 are SGHNT and YENEEA. The CDR3, as DNA: TGTGCCAGCAGCTTAAGAGCGGGATCATACGAGCAGTACTTC. Amino acid sequence: CASSLRAGSYEQYF.

This clone was detected only a few times. V gene TRBV29-1 combines with J gene TRBJ2-1; 12 bases match TRBD2. This CDR3 spans 18 amino acids. The germline V gene encodes CDR1 SQVTM and CDR2 ANQGSEA. V shed 7 bases and J 8 bases; nucleotides not matched to a gene: 21. The CDR3 region has the DNA TGCAGCGCCCGAGGTGCTAGCGGGAGGGCCGGAGCAGGGTATGAGCAGTTCTTC. The encoded protein is CSARGASGRAGAGYEQFF.